This T cell receptor beta chain was sequenced during a study of T cell changes during pregnancy in multiple sclerosis. Produced via immunoSEQ multiplex PCR; TCRdb's table is partial and in-frame only. Of 20,000 to 25,000 clones listed, about 82% were seen once; the top ten hold roughly 14%. The trim removed 4 bases at V and 2 bases at J, leaving 7 bases unmatched. The CDR3 contains 16 residues. In germline, CDR1 is MGHRA, CDR2 YSYEKL. Sequences were derived from CD8+ T cells from peripheral blood mononuclear cells, sampled in the first trimester of pregnancy. This clonotype originated in a female donor in good health, enrolled as a control in a pregnancy study. The chain links TRBV4-1 to TRBJ2-2, with 7 bases identical to TRBD2. CDR3 bases: TGCGCCAGCAGCCTCCGAGCGGGAACTAACACCGGGGAGCTGTTTTTT. It yields the protein CASSLRAGTNTGELFF.